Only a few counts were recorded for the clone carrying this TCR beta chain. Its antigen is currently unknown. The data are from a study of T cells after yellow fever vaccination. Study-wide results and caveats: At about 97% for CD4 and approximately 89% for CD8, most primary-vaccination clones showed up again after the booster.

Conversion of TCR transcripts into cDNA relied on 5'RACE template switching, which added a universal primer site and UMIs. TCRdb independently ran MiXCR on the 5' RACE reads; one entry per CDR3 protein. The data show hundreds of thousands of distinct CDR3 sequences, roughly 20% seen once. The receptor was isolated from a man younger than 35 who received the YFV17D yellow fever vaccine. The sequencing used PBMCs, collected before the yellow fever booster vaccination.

CDR3 sequence (DNA): TGTGCCAGCTCACCACCGCAGGACAGGGGGTACAATGAGCAGTTCTTC. Translated, it gives CASSPPQDRGYNEQFF. The chain links TRBV18 to TRBJ2-1; TRBD1 agrees at 10 bases. V trimming: 0 bases; J trimming: 4 bases; junction bases outside the gene matches: 3. This CDR3 spans 16 amino acids. Germline V gene data show CDR1 as KGHSH and CDR2 as LQKENI.